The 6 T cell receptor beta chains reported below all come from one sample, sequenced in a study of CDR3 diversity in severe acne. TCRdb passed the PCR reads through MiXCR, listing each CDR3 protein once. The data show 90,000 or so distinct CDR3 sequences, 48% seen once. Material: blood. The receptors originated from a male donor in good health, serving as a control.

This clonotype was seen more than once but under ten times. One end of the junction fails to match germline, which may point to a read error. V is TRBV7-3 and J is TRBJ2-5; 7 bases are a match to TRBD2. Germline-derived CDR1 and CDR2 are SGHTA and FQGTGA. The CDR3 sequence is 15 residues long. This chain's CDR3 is CASSQKTSSIETQYF. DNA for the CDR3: TGCGCCAGCAGCCAGAAGACTAGCTCTATTGAGACCCAGTACTTC.

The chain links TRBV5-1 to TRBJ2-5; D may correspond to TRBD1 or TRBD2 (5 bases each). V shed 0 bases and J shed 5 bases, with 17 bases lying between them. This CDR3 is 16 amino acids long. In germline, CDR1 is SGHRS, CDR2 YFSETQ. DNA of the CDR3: TGCGCCAGCAGCTTGGTTTTTGTTACTTGGGGGGAGACCCAGTACTTC. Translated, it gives CASSLVFVTWGETQYF.

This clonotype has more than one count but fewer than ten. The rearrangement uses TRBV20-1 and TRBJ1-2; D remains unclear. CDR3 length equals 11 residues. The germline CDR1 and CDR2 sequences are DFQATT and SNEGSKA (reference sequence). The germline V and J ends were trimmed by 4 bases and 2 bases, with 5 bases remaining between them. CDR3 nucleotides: TGCAGTGCTAAACAGAACTATGGCTACACCTTC. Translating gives CSAKQNYGYTF.

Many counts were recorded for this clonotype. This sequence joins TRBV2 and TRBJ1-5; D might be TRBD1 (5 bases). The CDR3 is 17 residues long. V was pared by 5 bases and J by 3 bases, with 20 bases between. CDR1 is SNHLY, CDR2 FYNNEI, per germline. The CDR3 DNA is TGTGCCAGCAGTAACGATGCAGGGCCGGGACTCAATCAGCCCCAGCATTTT. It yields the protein CASSNDAGPGLNQPQHF.

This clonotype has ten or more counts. CDR3 loop: CASNYGGMNTEAFF. In DNA, the CDR3 is TGTGCCAGCAACTACGGGGGTATGAACACTGAAGCTTTCTTT. The chain has TRBV9 and TRBJ1-1; D possibly corresponds to TRBD1 (5 bases). CDR3 length: 14 amino acids. Germline V gives CDR1 SGDLS, CDR2 YYNGEE. V lost 6 bases and J 0 bases, leaving 12 bases between the germline ends.

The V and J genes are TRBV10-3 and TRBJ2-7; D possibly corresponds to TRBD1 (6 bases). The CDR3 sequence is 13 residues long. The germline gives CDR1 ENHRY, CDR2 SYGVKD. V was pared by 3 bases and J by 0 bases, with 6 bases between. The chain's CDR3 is CAISEQGSYEQYF. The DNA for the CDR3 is TGTGCCATCAGTGAACAGGGCTCCTACGAGCAGTACTTC.